The clone carrying this T cell receptor (beta chain) was counted between two and nine times. Its antigen is not known. TCRdb recomputed calls from the 5' RACE reads with MiXCR, one row per CDR3 protein. The table shows 500,000 to 650,000 distinct CDR3 sequences, with 17% occurring only once. The record originates from a study of T cells after yellow fever vaccination. Looking at the study overall: SMART-Seq v4 Ultra Low Input served to prepare low-cell-number fractions. Study-wide findings and caveats: FACS-sorted repertoires could harbor abundant contaminating bulk-population clonotypes. Post-booster reappearance was seen for most primary-vaccination clones (around 97% CD4, 85% to 90% CD8).

This CDR3 region has 16 residues. V was cut by 3 bases and J by 4 bases, with 19 bases left in between. Germline assignment: CDR1 SGDLS and CDR2 YYNGEE. This material consisted of PBMCs, taken about 5 days after the first yellow fever vaccination. The chain employs TRBV9 and TRBJ2-5; the D gene could be TRBD1 or TRBD2 (5 bases each). This receptor was identified in a man between 18 and 35 years old who received the YFV17D yellow fever vaccine. DNA for the CDR3: TGTGCCAGCAGCGCACCCTTCGGGACGGCGGGAGAGACCCAGTACTTC. Amino acids: CASSAPFGTAGETQYF.